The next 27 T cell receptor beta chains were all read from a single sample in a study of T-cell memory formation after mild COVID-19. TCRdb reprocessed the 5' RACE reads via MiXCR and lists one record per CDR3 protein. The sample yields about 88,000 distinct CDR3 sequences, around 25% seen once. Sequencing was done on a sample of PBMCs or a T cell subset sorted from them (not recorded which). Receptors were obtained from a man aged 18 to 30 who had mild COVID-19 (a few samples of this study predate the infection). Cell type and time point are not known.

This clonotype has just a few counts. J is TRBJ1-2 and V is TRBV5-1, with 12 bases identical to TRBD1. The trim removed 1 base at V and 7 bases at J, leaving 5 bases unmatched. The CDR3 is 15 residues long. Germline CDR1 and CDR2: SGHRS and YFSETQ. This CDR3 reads CASSLSGTGGSGYTF. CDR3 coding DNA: TGCGCCAGCAGCTTGTCAGGGACAGGGGGCTCTGGCTACACCTTC.

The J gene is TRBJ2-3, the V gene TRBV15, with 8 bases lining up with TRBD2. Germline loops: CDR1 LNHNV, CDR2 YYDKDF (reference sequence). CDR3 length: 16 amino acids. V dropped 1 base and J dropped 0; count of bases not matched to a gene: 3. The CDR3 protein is CATSRGAGASTDTQYF. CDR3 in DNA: TGTGCCACCAGCAGAGGAGCGGGGGCTAGCACAGATACGCAGTATTTT. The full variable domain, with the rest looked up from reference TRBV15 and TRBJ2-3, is DAMVIQNPRYQVTQFGKPVTLSCSQTLNHNVMYWYQQKSSQAPKLLFHYYDKDFNNEADTPDNFQSRRPNTSFCFLDIRSPGLGDTAMYLCATSRGAGASTDTQYFGPGTRLTVL.

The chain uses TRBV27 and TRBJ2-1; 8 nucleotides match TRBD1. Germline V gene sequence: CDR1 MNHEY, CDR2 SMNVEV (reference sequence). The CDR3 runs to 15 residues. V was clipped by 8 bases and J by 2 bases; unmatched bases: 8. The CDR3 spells CASRDRDRPYNEQFF. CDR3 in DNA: TGTGCCAGCCGCGACCGGGACAGGCCCTACAATGAGCAGTTCTTC.

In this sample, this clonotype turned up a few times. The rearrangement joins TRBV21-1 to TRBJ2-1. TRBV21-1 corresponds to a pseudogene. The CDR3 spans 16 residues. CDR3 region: CASSRADNGGYNEQFF. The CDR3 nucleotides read TGTGCCAGCAGCAGAGCCGATAACGGCGGCTACAATGAGCAGTTCTTC.

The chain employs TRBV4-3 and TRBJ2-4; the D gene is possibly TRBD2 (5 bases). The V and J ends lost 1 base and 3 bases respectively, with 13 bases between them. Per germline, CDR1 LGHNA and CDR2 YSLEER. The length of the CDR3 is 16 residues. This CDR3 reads CASSQAPGYVKNIQYF. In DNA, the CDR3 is TGCGCCAGCAGCCAAGCCCCGGGGTACGTCAAAAACATTCAGTACTTC.

The CDR3 spells CASSLDGGAPNQPQHF. CDR3 nucleotides: TGTGCCAGCAGTTTAGACGGGGGGGCACCCAATCAGCCCCAGCATTTT. This chain connects TRBV12-3 or TRBV12-4 to TRBJ1-5; D possibly corresponds to TRBD1 (6 bases). This CDR3 contains 16 residues. The ends were cut back, 1 base at V and 3 bases at J, with 13 bases in the middle.

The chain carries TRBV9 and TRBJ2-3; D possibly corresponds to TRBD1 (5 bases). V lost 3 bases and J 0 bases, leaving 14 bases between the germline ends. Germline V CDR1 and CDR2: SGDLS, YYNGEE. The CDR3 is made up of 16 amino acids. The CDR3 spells CASSEGSGTSTDTQYF. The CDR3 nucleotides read TGTGCCAGCAGCGAGGGGTCAGGAACTAGCACAGATACGCAGTATTTT.

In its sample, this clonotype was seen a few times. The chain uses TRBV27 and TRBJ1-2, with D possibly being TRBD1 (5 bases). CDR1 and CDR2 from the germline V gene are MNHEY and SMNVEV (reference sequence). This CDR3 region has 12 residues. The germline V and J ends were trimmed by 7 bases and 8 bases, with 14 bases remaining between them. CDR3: CASTGGVEGYTF. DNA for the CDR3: TGTGCCAGCACCGGGGGGGTGGAAGGCTACACCTTC.

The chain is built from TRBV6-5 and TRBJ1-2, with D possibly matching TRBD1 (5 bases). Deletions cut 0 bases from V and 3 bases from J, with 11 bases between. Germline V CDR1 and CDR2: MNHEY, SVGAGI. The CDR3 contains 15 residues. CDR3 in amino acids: CASSYSPRRDYGYTF. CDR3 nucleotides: TGTGCCAGCAGTTACTCCCCCCGCAGGGACTATGGCTACACCTTC.

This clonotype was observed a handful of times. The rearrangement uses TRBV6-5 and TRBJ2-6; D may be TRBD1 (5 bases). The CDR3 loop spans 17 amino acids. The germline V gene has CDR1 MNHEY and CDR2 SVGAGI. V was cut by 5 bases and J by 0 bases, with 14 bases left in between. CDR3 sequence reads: CASSRDSWNSGANVLTF. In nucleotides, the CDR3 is TGTGCCAGCAGTAGAGACAGTTGGAACTCTGGGGCCAACGTCCTGACTTTC.

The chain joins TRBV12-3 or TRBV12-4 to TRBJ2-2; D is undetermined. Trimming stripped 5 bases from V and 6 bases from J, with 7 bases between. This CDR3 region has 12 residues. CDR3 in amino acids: CASSPGPGELFF. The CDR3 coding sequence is TGTGCCAGCAGTCCCGGTCCCGGGGAGCTGTTTTTT.

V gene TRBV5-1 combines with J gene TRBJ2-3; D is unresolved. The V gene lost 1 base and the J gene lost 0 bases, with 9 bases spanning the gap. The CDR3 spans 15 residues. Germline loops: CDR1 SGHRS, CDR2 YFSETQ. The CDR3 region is CASSLKAHSTDTQYF. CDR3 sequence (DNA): TGCGCCAGCAGCTTGAAGGCGCATAGCACAGATACGCAGTATTTT.

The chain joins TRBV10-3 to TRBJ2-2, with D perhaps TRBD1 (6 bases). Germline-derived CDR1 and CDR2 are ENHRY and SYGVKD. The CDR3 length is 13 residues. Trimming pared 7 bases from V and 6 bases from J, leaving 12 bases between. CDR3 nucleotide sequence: TGTGCCATCAACAGGGAATTTCCCGGGGAGCTGTTTTTT. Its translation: CAINREFPGELFF.

In DNA, the CDR3 is TGTGCCAGCAGCTTGGAGGACCACCGAGCAGATACGCAGTATTTT. This encodes CASSLEDHRADTQYF. The chain has TRBV5-5 and TRBJ2-3; D unclear. Per germline, CDR1 SGHKS and CDR2 YYEKEE (reference sequence). This CDR3 comprises 15 residues. V lost 0 bases, J lost 4 bases, and 12 bases lay in between.

The CDR3: CSARDTLSLARGEQYF. The CDR3 DNA sequence: TGCAGTGCTAGAGACACTCTTTCACTAGCACGGGGAGAGCAGTACTTC. The rearrangement links TRBV20-1 to TRBJ2-7; tentatively, D is TRBD2 (6 bases). The germline V gene has CDR1 DFQATT and CDR2 SNEGSKA (reference sequence). V was clipped by 0 bases and J by 7 bases, with 22 bases between them. This CDR3 is 16 amino acids long.

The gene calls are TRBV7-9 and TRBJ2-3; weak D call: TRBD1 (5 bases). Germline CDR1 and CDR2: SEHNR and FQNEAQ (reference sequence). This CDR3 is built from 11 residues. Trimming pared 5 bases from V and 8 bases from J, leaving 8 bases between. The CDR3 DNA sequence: TGTGCCAGCAGCGCAGGGATTACGCAGTATTTT. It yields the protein CASSAGITQYF. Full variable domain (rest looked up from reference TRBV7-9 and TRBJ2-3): DTGVSQNPRHKITKRGQNVTFRCDPISEHNRLYWYRQTLGQGPEFLTYFQNEAQLEKSRLLSDRFSAERPKGSFSTLEIQRTEQGDSAMYLCASSAGITQYFGPGTRLTVL.

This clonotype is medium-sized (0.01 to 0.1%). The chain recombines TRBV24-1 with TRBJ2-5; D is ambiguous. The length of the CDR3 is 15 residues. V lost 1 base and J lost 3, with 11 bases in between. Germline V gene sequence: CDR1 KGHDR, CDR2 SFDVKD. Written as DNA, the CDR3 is TGTGCCACCAGTGATTTACAAGGTGCCGAAGAGACCCAGTACTTC. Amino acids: CATSDLQGAEETQYF.

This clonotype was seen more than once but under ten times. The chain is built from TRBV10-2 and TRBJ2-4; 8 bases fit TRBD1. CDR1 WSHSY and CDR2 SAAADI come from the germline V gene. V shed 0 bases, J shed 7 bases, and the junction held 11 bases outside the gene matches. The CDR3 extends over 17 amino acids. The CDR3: CASSESDQGALWNIQYF. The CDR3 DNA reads TGCGCCAGCAGTGAGTCAGATCAGGGGGCGCTTTGGAACATTCAGTACTTC.

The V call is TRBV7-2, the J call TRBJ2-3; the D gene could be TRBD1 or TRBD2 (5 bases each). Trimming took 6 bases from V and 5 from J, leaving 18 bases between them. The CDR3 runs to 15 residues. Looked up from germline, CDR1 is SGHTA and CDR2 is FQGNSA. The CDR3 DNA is TGTGCCAGCAGTCGTAGCCGGGACCCCGGAGATACGCAGTATTTT. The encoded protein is CASSRSRDPGDTQYF.

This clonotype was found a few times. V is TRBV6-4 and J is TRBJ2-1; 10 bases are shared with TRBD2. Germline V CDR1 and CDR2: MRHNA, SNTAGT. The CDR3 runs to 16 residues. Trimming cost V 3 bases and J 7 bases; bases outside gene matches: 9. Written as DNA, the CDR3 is TGTGCCAGCAGTGAAGAAGCGGGGGGGTCGAATAATGAGCAGTTCTTC. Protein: CASSEEAGGSNNEQFF.

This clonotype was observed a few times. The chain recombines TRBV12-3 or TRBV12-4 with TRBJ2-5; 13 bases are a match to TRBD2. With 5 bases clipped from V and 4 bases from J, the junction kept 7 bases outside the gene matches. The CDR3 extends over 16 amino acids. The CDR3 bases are TGTGCCAGCAGTCCCGGACTAGCGGGGGAGCGAGAGACCCAGTACTTC. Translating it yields CASSPGLAGERETQYF.

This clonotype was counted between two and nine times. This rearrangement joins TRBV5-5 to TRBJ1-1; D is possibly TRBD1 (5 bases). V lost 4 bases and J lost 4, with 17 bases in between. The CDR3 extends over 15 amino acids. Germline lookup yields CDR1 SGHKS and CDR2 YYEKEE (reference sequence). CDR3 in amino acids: CASSQSAGRITEAFF. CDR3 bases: TGTGCCAGCAGCCAATCGGCAGGGAGGATCACTGAAGCTTTCTTT.

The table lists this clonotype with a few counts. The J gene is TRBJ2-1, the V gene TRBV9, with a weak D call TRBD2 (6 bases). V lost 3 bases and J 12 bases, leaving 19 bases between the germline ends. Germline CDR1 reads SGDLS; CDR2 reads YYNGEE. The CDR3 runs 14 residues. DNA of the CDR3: TGTGCCAGCAGCGCCCCCTTCGCGACTAGATCGCAGTTCTTC. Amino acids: CASSAPFATRSQFF.

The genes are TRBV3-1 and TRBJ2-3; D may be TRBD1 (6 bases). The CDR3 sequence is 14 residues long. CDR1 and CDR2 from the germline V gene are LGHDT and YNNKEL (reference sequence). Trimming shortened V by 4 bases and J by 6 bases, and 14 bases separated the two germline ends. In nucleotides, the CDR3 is TGTGCCAGCAGCCCCGAAGAGGGGGAGGATACGCAGTATTTT. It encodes CASSPEEGEDTQYF.

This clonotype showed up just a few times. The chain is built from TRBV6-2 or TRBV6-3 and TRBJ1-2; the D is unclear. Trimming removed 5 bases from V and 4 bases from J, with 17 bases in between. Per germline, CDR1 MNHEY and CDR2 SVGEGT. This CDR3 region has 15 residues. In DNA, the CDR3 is TGTGCCAGCAGTCACCCCCAGTGGGAAACCTATGGCTACACCTTC. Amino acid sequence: CASSHPQWETYGYTF.

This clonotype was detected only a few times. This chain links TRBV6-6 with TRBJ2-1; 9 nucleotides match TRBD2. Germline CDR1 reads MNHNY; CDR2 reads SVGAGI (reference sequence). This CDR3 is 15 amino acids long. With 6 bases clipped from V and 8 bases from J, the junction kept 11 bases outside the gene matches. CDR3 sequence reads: CASRAWSAGGHEQFF. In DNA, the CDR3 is TGTGCCAGCAGAGCATGGTCAGCGGGGGGTCATGAGCAGTTCTTC.

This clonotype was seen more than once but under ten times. The DNA for the CDR3 is TGTGCCAGCAGCCGTAACCCCGGGACTAGCGGGGGAGTTCAAGGTGATACGCAGTATTTT. Protein product: CASSRNPGTSGGVQGDTQYF. The chain joins TRBV7-6 to TRBJ2-3, with TRBD2 identical over 14 bases. The CDR3 is 20 residues long. Germline V CDR1 and CDR2: SGHVS, FNYEAQ. V gave up 5 bases and J gave up 6 bases; unmatched junction bases: 19.